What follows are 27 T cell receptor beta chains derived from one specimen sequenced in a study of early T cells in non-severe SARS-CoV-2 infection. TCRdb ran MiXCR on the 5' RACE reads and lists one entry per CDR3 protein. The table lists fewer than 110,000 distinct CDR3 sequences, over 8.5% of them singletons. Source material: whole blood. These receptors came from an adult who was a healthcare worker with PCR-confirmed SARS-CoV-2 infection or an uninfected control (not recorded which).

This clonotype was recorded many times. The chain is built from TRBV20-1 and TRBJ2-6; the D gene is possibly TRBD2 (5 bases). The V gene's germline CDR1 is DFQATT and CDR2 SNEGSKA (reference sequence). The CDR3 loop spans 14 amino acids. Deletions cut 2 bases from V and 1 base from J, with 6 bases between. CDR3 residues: CSARRGSGANVLTF. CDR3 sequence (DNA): TGCAGTGCTAGACGAGGGTCTGGGGCCAACGTCCTGACTTTC.

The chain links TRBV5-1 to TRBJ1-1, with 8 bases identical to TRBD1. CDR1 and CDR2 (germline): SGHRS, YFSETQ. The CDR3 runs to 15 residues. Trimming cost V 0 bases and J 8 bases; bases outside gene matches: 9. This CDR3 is CASSLDAGGVPEAFF. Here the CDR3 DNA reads TGCGCCAGCAGCTTGGATGCAGGGGGCGTACCCGAAGCTTTCTTT.

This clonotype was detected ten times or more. CDR3 protein: CASSPDRGSYEQYF. The DNA of the CDR3 is TGTGCCAGCAGTCCTGACAGGGGCTCCTACGAGCAGTACTTC. The J gene is TRBJ2-7, the V gene TRBV6-5; TRBD1 matches 8 bases. Germline V gene lookup returns CDR1 MNHEY and CDR2 SVGAGI. The CDR3 sequence is 14 residues long. V shed 5 bases, J shed 0 bases, and the junction held 3 bases outside the gene matches.

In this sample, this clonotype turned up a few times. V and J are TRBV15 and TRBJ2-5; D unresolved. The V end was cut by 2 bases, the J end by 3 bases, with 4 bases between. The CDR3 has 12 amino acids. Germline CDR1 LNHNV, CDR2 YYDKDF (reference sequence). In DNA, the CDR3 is TGTGCCACCAGCAGACACAAAGAGACCCAGTACTTC. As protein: CATSRHKETQYF.

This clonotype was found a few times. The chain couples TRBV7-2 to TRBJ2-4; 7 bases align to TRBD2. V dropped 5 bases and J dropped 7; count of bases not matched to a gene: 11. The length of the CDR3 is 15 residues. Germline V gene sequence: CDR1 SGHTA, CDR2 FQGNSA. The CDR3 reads CASSRLLGGSNIQYF. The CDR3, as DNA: TGTGCCAGCAGCCGCCTACTTGGCGGGAGCAACATTCAGTACTTC.

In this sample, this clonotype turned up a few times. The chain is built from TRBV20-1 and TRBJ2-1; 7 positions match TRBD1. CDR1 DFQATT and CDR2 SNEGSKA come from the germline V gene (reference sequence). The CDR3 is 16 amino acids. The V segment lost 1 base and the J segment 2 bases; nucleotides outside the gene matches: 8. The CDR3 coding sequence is TGCAGTGCTAGAGGTCATCAGGGGGAAACCTACAATGAGCAGTTCTTC. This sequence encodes CSARGHQGETYNEQFF.

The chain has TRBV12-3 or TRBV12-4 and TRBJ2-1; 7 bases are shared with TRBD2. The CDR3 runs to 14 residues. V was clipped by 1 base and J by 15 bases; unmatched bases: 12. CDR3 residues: CASSLGLAGTKRFF. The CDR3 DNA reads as TGTGCCAGCAGTTTAGGCCTCGCCGGGACTAAAAGGTTCTTC.

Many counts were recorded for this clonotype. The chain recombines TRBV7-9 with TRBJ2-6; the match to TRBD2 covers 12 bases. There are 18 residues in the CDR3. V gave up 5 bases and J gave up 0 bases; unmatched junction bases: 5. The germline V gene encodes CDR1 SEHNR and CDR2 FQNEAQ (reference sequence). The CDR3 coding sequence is TGTGCCAGCAGCGCGGGACTAGCGGGCGGCTCTGGGGCCAACGTCCTGACTTTC. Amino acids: CASSAGLAGGSGANVLTF. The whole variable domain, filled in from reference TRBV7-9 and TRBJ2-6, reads DTGVSQNPRHKITKRGQNVTFRCDPISEHNRLYWYRQTLGQGPEFLTYFQNEAQLEKSRLLSDRFSAERPKGSFSTLEIQRTEQGDSAMYLCASSAGLAGGSGANVLTFGAGSRLTVL.

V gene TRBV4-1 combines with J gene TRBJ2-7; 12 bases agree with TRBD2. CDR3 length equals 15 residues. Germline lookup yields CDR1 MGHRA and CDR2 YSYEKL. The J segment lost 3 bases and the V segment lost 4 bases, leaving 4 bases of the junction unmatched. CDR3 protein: CASSLGLAGIYEQYF. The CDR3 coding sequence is TGCGCCAGCAGCCTAGGACTAGCGGGAATCTACGAGCAGTACTTC.

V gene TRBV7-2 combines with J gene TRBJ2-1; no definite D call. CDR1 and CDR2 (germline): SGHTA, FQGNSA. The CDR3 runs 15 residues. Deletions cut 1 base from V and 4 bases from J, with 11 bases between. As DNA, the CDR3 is TGTGCCAGCAGCTTAGATCCGGACGGGTACAATGAGCAGTTCTTC. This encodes CASSLDPDGYNEQFF.

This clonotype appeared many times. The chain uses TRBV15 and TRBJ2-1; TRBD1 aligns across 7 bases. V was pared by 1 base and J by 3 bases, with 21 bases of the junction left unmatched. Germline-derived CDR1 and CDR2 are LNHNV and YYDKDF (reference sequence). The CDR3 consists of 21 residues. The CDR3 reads CATSRAPGRQGPGTSYNEQFF. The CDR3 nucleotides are TGTGCCACCAGCAGAGCTCCCGGTCGACAGGGACCCGGGACGAGCTACAATGAGCAGTTCTTC.

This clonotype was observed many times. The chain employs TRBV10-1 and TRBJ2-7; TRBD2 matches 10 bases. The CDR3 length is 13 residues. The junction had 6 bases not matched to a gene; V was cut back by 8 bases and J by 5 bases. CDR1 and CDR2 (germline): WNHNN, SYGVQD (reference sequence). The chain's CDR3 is CASDQAGGDEQYF. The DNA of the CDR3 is TGCGCCAGCGACCAAGCGGGAGGGGACGAGCAGTACTTC.

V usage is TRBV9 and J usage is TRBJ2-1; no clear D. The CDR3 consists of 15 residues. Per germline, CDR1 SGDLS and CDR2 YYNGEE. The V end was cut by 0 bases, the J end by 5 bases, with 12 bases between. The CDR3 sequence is CASSVGINYDNEQFF. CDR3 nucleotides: TGTGCCAGCAGCGTAGGGATCAACTATGACAATGAGCAGTTCTTC.

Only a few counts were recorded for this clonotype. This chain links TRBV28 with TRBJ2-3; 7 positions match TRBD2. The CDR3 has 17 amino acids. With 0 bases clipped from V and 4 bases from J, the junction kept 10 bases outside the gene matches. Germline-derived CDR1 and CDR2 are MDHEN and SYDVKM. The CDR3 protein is CASSLWDLAVGPDTQYF. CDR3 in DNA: TGTGCCAGCAGTTTATGGGACCTAGCGGTGGGGCCAGATACGCAGTATTTT. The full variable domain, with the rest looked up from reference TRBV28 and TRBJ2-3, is DVKVTQSSRYLVKRTGEKVFLECVQDMDHENMFWYRQDPGLGLRLIYFSYDVKMKEKGDIPEGYSVSREKKERFSLILESASTNQTSMYLCASSLWDLAVGPDTQYFGPGTRLTVL.

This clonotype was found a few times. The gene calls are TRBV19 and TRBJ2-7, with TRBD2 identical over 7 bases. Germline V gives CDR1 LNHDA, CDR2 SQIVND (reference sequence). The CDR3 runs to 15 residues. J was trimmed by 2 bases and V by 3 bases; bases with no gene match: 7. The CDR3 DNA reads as TGTGCCAGTAGTATCGGGGATGCGGGGGCCTACGAGCAGTACTTC. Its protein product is CASSIGDAGAYEQYF.

CDR3 in amino acids: CASSLRGTSTGELFF. The CDR3 region has the DNA TGTGCCAGCAGCTTACGTGGAACATCGACCGGGGAGCTGTTTTTT. The genes are TRBV7-3 and TRBJ2-2; the D is unclear. The CDR3 is 15 amino acids. Germline CDR1 reads SGHTA; CDR2 reads FQGTGA. V shed 2 bases and J shed 5 bases, with 12 bases lying between them.

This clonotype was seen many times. CDR3 loop: CASSQVLRTDTQYF. Written as DNA, the CDR3 is TGCGCCAGCAGCCAAGTCCTCCGCACAGATACGCAGTATTTT. V and J are TRBV4-3 and TRBJ2-3, with D unclear. The CDR3 loop spans 14 amino acids. V shed 1 base and J shed 1 base, with 6 bases lying between them. Germline CDR1 LGHNA, CDR2 YSLEER.

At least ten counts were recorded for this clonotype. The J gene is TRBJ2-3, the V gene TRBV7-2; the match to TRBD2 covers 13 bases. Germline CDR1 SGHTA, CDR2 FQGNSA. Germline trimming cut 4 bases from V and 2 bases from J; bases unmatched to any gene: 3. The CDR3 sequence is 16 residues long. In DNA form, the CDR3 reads TGTGCCAGCAGCTACGGACTAGCGGGGGTCACAGATACGCAGTATTTT. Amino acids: CASSYGLAGVTDTQYF.

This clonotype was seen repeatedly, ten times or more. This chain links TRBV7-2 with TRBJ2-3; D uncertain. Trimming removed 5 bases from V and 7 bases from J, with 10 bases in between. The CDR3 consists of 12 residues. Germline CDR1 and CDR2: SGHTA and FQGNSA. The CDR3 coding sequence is TGTGCCAGCAGCCCAGACCCCAATACGCAGTATTTT. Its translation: CASSPDPNTQYF.

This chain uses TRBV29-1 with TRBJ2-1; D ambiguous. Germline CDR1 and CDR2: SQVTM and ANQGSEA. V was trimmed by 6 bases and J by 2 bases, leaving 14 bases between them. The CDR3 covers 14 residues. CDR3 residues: CSVPNPTAYNEQFF. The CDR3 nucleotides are TGCAGCGTCCCAAACCCCACCGCCTACAATGAGCAGTTCTTC.

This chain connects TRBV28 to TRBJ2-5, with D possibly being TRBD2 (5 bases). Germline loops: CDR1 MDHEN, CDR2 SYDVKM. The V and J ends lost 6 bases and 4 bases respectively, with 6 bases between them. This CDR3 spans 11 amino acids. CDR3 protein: CASRGRETQYF. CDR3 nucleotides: TGTGCCAGCAGGGGGAGAGAGACCCAGTACTTC.

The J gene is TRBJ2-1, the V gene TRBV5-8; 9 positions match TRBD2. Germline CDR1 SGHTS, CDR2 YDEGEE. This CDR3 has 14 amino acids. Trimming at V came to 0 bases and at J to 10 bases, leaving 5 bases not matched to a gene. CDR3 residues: CASSLGGRAREQFF. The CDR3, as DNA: TGTGCCAGCAGCTTGGGCGGGAGGGCCAGAGAGCAGTTCTTC.

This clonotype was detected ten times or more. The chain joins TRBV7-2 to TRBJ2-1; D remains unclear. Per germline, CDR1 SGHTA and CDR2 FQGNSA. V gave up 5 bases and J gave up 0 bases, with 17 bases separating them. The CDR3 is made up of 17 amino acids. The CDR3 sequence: CASSHSTAGYSYNEQFF. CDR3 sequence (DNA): TGTGCCAGCAGCCACTCCACAGCCGGGTACTCCTACAATGAGCAGTTCTTC.

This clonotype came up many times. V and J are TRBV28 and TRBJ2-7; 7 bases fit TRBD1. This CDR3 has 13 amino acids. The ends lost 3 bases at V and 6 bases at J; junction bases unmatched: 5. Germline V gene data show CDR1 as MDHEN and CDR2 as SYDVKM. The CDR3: CASSFGQVSEQYF. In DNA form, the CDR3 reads TGTGCCAGCAGTTTCGGACAGGTCAGCGAGCAGTACTTC.

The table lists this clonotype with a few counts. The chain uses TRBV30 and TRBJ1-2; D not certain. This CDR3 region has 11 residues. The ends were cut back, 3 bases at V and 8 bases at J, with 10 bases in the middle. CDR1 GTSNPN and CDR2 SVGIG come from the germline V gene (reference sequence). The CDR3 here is CAWRVTWGYTF. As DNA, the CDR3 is TGTGCCTGGAGGGTGACGTGGGGCTACACCTTC. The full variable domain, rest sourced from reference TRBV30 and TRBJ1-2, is SQTIHQWPATLVQPVGSPLSLECTVEGTSNPNLYWYRQAAGRGLQLLFYSVGIGQISSEVPQNLSASRPQDRQFILSSKKLLLSDSGFYLCAWRVTWGYTFGSGTRLTVV.

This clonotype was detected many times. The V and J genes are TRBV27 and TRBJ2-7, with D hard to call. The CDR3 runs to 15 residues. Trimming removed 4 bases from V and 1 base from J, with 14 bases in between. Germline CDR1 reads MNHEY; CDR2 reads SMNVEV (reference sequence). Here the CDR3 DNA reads TGTGCCAGCAGTTCGGGCAATCGAAAATCCTACGAGCAGTACTTC. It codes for CASSSGNRKSYEQYF.

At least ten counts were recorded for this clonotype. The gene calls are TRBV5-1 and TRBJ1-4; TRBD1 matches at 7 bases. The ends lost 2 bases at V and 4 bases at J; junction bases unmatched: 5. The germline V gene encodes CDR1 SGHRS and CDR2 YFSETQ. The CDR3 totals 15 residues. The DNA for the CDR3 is TGCGCCAGCAGCTTCGAGGGACAGATTAATGAAAAACTGTTTTTT. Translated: CASSFEGQINEKLFF.